This TCR beta chain derives from a study of blood T cells in healthy people across ages. The authors ran a second PCR of 7 to 11 cycles using a sample-barcoded 5' primer and a J-beta primer mix. Each CDR3 protein gets one entry after TCRdb re-called the 5' RACE reads with MiXCR. The sample includes 650,000 to 800,000 distinct CDR3 sequences, over 40% of them seen just once. Notes on this clonotype: Antigen unknown.

Study-wide results and limits: TCR beta diversity, measured per million T cells, fell in a roughly linear way with age.

CDR3 size: 13 residues. CDR1 is LNHNV and CDR2 is YYDKDF in the germline V gene (reference sequence). V was clipped by 5 bases and J by 1 base, with 8 bases between them. The chain uses TRBV15 and TRBJ1-1, with a weak D call TRBD1 (5 bases). This receptor was taken from a woman older than 75 in good health. Sequenced material: blood. CDR3 region: CATSYDRNTEAFF. DNA for the CDR3: TGTGCCACCAGCTATGACAGGAACACTGAAGCTTTCTTT.